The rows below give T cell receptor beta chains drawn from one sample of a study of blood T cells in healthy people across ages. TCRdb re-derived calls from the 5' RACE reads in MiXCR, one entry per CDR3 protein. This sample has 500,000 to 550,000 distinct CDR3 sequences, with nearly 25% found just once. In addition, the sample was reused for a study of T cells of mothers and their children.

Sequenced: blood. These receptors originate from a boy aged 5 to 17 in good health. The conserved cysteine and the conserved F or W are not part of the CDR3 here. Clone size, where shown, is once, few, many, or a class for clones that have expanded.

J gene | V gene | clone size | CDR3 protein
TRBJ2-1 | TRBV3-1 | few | ASSRGGENEQF
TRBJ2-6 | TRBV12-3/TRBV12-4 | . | ASSSLGRANVLT
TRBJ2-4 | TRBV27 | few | ASSLSFGGGPKNIQY
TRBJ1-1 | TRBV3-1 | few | ASSSRGGLNTEAF
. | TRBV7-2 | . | ASSLREAHNEQF
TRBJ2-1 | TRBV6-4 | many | ASSDSTGGHNEQF
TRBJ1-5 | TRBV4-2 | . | ASSQGSANQPQH
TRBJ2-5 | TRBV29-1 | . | SVAAGTSERTQY
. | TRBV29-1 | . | SVKGLASNEQF
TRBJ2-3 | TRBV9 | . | ASSSRAGGSTDTQY
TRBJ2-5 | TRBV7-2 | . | ASSLAPGTSKETQY
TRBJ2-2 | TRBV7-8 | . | ASSSNRVNTGELF
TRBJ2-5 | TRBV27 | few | ASSLGQGAPGETQY
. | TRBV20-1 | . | SARGTRGDEQF
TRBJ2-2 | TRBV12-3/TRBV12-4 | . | ASSQGRGQVNTGELF
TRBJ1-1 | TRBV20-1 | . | SAPRPGGYTEAF
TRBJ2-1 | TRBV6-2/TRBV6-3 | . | ASRWTGGIYNEQF
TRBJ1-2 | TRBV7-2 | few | ASSLSGVRYGYT
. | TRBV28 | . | ASSPGPSGGGEQY
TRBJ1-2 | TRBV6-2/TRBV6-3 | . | ASSYWGSNYGYT
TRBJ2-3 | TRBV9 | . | ASTSTGQVIDTQY
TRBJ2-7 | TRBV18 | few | ASSPDRGGSYEQY
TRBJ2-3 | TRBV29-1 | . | SVETPAGGLTDTQY
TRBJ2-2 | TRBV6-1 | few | ASSVSPENTGELF
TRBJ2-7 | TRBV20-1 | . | SARVGTSGGTYEQY
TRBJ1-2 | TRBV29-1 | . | SVERDRINCGYT
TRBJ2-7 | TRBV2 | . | ASSEGSTGLSYEQY
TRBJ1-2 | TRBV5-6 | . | ASSHGTVSNYGYT
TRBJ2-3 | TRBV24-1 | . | ATSPSGSTPGRADTQY
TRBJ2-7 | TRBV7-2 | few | ASSLVISGYEQY
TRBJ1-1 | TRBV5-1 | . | ASSASGGSDTEAF
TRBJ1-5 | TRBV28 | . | ASSLGVRPQH
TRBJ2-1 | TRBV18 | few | ASSPGGTNNEQF
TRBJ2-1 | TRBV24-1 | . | ATSDPRLASYNEQF
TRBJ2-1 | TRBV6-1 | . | ASSELSGSYNEQF
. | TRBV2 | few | ASGDRGLEQY
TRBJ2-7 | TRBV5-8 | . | ASSSGTGVDEQY
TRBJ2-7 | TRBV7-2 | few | ASSLARASNYEQY
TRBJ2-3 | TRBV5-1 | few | ASSLLLSTDTQY
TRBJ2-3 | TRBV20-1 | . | SASGSGITDTQY
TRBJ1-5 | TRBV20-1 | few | SIPDRTGGSNQPQH
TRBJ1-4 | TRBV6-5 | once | ASSYSRGTVEKLF
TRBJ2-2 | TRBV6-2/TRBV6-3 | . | ASLGLSPYTGELF
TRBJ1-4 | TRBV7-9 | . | ASSSLALGKKLF
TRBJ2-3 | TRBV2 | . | ASSRAGNSDTQY
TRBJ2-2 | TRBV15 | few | ATSRGLAGLANTGELF
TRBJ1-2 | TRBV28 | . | ASHDRTYGYT
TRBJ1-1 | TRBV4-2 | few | ASSPREQNTEAF
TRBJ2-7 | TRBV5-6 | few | ASSYQPTGYEQY
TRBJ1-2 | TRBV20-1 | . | SAREVGVDGYT
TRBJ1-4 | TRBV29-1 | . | SVIPGQGRTNEKLF
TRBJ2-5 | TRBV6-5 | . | ASSYFGTPQETQY
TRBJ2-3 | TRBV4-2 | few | ASRGPSTDTQY